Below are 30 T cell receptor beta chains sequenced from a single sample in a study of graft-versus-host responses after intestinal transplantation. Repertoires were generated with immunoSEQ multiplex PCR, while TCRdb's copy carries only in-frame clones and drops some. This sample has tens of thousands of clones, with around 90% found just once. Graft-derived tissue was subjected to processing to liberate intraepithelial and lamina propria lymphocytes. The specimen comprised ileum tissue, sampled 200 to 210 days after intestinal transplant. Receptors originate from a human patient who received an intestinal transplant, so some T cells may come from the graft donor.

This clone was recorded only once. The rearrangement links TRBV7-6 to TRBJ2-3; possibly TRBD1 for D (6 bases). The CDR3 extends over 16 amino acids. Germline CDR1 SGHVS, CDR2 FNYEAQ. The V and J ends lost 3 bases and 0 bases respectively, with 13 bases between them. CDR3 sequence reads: CASSFMAGVSTDTQYF. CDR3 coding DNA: TGTGCCAGCAGCTTTATGGCAGGGGTTAGCACAGATACGCAGTATTTT. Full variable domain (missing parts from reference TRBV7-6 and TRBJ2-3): GAGVSQSPRYKVTKRGQDVALRCDPISGHVSLYWYRQALGQGPEFLTYFNYEAQQDKSGLPNDRFSAERPEGSISTLTIQRTEQRDSAMYRCASSFMAGVSTDTQYFGPGTRLTVL.

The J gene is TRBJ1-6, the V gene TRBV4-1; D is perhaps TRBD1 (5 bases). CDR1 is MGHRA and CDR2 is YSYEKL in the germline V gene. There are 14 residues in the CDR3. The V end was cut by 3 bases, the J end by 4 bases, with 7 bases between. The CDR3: CASSQRQYNSPLHF. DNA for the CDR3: TGCGCCAGCAGCCAGAGACAGTATAATTCACCCCTCCACTTT.

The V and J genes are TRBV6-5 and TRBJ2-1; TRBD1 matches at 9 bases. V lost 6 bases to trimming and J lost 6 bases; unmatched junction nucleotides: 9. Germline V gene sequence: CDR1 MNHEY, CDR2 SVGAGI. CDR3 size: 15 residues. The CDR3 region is CASSATGGAPNEQFF. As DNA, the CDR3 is TGTGCCAGCAGCGCAACAGGGGGCGCCCCCAATGAGCAGTTCTTC.

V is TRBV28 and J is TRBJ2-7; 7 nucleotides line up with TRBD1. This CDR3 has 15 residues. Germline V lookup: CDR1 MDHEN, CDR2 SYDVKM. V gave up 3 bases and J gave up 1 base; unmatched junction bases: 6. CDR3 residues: CASSFQGTASYEQYF. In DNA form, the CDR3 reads TGTGCCAGCAGTTTCCAAGGGACAGCTTCCTACGAGCAGTACTTC.

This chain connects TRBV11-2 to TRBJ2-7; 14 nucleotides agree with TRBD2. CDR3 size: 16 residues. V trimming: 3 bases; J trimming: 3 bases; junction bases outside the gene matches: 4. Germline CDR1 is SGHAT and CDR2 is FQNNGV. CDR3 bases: TGTGCCAGCAGCTTCTGGACTAGCGGGAGGATCTACGAGCAGTACTTC. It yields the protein CASSFWTSGRIYEQYF. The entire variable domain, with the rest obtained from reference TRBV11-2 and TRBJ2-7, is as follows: EAGVAQSPRYKIIEKRQSVAFWCNPISGHATLYWYQQILGQGPKLLIQFQNNGVVDDSQLPKDRFSAERLKGVDSTLKIQPAKLEDSAVYLCASSFWTSGRIYEQYFGPGTRLTVT.

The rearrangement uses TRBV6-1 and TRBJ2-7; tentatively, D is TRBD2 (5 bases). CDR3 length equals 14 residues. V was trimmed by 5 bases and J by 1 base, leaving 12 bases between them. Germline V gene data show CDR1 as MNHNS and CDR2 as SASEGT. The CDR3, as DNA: TGTGCCAGCAGTTATCGGGAAGAATCCTACGAGCAGTACTTC. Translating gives CASSYREESYEQYF.

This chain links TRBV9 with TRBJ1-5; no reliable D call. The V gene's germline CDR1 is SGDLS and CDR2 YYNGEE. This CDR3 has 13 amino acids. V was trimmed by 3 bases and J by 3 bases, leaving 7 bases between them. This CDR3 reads CASSAFPNQPQHF. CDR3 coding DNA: TGTGCCAGCAGCGCCTTCCCCAATCAGCCCCAGCATTTT.

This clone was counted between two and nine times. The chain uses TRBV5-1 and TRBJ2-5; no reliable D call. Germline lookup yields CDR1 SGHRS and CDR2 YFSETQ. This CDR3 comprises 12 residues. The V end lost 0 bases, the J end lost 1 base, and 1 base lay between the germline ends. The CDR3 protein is CASSLAQETQYF. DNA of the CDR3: TGCGCCAGCAGCTTGGCCCAAGAGACCCAGTACTTC.

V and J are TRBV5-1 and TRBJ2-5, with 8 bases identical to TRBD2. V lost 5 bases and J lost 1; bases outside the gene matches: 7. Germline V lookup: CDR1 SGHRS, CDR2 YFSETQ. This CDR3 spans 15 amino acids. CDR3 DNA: TGCGCCAGCAGATCCCGGGAGGGTGGCCAAGAGACCCAGTACTTC. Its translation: CASRSREGGQETQYF.

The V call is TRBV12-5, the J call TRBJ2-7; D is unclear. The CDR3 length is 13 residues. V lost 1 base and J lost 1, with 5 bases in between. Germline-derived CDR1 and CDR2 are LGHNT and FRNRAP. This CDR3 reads CASGLDGSYEQYF. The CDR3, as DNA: TGTGCTAGTGGTTTGGATGGGTCCTACGAGCAGTACTTC.

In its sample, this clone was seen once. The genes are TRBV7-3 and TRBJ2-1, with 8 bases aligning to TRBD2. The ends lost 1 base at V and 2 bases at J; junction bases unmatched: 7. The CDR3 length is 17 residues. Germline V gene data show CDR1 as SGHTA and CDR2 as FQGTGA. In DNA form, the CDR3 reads TGTGCCAGCAGCTTAAAGTCCAGCGGGAGCCCCTACAATGAGCAGTTCTTC. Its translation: CASSLKSSGSPYNEQFF.

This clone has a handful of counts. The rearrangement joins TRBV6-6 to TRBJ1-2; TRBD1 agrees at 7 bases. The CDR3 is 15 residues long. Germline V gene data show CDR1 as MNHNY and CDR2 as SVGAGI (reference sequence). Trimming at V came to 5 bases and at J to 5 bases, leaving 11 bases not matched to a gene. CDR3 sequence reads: CASSHGTGAGYGYTF. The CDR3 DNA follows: TGTGCCAGCAGTCACGGAACAGGGGCAGGGTATGGCTACACCTTC.

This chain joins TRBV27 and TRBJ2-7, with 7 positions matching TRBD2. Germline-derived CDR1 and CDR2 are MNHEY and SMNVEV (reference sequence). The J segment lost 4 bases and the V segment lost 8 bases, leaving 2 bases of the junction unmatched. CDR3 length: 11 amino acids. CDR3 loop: CASGGGYEQYF. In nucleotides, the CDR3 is TGTGCCAGCGGGGGGGGGTACGAGCAGTACTTC.

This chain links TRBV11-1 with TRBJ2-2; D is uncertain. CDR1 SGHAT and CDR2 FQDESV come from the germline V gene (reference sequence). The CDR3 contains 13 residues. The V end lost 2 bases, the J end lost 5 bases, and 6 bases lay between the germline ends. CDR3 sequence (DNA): TGTGCCAGCAGCTTACTAGGGACCGGGGAGCTGTTTTTT. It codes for CASSLLGTGELFF.

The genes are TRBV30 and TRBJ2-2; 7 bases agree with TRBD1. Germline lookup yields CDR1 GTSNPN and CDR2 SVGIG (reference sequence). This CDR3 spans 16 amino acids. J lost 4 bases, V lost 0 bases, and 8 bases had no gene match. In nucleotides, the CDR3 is TGTGCCTGGAGTGTTCTCGAGGGGGCGGGCACCGGGGAGCTGTTTTTT. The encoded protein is CAWSVLEGAGTGELFF.

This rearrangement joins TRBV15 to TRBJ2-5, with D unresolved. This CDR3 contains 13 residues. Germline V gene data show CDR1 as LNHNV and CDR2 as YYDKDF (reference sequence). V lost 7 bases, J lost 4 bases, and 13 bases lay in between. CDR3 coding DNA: TGTGCCACCACCCCGCCGGGTGCAGAGACCCAGTACTTC. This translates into CATTPPGAETQYF.

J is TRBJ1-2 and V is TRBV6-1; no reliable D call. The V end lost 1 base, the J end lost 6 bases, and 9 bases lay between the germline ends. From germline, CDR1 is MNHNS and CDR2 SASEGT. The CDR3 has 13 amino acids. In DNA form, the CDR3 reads TGTGCCAGCAGTGAAGTTCCAAGAAATGGCTACACCTTC. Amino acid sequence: CASSEVPRNGYTF.

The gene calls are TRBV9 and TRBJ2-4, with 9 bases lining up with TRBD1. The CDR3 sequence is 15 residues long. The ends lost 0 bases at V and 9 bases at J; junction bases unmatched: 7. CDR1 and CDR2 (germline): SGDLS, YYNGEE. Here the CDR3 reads CASSVGLGQGRIQYF. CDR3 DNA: TGTGCCAGCAGCGTAGGATTGGGACAGGGTCGCATTCAGTACTTC.

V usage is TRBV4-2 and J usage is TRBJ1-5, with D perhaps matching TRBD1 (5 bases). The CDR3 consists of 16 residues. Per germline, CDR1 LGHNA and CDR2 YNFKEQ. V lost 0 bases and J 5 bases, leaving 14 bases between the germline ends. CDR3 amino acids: CASSQDPVGGYQPQHF. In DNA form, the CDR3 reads TGTGCCAGCAGCCAAGACCCCGTGGGGGGGTATCAGCCCCAGCATTTT.

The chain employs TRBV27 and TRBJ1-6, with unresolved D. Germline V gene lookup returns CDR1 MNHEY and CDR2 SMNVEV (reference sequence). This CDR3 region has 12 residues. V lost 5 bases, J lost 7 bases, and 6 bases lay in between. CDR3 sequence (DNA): TGTGCCAGCAGTCCCCGAAATTCACCCCTCCACTTT. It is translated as CASSPRNSPLHF.

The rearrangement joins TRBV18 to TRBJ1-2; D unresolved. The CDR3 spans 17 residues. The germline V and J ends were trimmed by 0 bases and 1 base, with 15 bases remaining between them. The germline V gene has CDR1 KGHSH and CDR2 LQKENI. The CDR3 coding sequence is TGTGCCAGCTCACCACCGAGTTTCGGGCCTGATAACTATGGCTACACCTTC. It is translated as CASSPPSFGPDNYGYTF.

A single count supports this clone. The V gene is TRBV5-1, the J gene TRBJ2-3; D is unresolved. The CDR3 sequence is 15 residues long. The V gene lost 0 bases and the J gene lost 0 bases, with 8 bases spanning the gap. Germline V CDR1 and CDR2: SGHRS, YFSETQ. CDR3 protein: CASSLVAASTDTQYF. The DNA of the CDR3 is TGCGCCAGCAGCTTGGTTGCGGCTAGCACAGATACGCAGTATTTT.

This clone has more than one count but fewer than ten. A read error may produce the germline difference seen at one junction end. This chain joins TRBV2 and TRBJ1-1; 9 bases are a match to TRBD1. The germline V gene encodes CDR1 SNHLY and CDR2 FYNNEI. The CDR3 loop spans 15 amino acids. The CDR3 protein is CASNEQGAANTEAFF. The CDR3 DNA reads TGTGCCAGCAATGAACAGGGGGCCGCCAACACTGAAGCTTTCTTT.

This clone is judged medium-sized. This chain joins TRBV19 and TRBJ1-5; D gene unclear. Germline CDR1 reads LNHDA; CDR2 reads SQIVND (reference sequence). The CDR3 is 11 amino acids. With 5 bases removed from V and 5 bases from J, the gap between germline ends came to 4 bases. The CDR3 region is CASSGDQPQHF. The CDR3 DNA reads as TGTGCCAGTAGTGGTGATCAGCCCCAGCATTTT.

This chain's CDR3 is CAIKYSGGPYNEQFF. CDR3 nucleotide sequence: TGTGCCATCAAATATAGCGGGGGCCCGTACAATGAGCAGTTCTTC. The rearrangement joins TRBV10-3 to TRBJ2-1; the match to TRBD2 covers 9 bases. V lost 7 bases to trimming and J lost 4 bases; unmatched junction nucleotides: 8. The germline V gene has CDR1 ENHRY and CDR2 SYGVKD. The CDR3 contains 15 residues.

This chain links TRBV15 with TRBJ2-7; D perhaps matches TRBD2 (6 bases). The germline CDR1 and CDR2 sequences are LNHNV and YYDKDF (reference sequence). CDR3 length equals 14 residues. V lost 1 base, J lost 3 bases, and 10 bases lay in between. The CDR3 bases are TGTGCCACCAGCAGAGGGGGAGGCGACTACGAGCAGTACTTC. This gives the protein CATSRGGGDYEQYF.

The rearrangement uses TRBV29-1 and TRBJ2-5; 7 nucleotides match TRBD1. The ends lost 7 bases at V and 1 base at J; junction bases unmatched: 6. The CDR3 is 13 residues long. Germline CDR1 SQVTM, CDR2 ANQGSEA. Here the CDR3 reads CSATGTTQETQYF. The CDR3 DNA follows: TGCAGCGCGACAGGGACGACCCAAGAGACCCAGTACTTC. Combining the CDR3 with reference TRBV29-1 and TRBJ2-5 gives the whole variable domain SAVISQKPSRDICQRGTSLTIQCQVDSQVTMMFWYRQQPGQSLTLIATANQGSEATYESGFVIDKFPISRPNLTFSTLTVSNMSPEDSSIYLCSATGTTQETQYFGPGTRLLVL.

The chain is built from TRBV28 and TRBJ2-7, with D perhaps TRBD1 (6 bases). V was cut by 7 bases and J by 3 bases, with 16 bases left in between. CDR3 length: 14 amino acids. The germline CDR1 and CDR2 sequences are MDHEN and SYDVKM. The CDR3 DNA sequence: TGTGCCAGCACCAATCCGGGACACCTCTACGAGCAGTACTTC. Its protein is CASTNPGHLYEQYF.

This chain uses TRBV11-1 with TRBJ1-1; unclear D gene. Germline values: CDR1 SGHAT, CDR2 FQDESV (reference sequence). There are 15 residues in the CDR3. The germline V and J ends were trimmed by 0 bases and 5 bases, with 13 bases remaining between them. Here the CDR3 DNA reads TGTGCCAGCAGCTTAGCGAGCGCAGGATGGACTGAAGCTTTCTTT. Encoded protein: CASSLASAGWTEAFF.

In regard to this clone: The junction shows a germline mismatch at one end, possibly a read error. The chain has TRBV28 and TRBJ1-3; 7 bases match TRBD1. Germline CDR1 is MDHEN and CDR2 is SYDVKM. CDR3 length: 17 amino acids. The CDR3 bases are TGTGCCAGCAGCCCATCAGGGAGGGGGCGATCTGAAAACACCATATATTTT. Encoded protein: CASSPSGRGRSENTIYF.